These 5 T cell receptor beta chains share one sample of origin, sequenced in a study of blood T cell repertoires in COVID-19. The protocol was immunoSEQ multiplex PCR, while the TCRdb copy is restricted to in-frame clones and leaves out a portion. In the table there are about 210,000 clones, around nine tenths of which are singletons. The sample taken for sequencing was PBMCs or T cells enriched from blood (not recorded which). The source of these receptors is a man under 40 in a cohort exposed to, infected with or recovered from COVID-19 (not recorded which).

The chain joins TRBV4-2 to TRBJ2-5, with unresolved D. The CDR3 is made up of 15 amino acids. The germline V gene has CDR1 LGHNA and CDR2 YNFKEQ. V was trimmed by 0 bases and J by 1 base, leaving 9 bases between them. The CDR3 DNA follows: TGTGCCAGCAGCCAAGATTTGAGAGGCCAAGAGACCCAGTACTTC. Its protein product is CASSQDLRGQETQYF.

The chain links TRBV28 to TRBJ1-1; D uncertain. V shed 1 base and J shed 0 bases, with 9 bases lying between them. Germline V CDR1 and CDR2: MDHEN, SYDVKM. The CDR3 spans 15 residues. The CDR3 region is CASSLSAGMNTEAFF. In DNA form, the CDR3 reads TGTGCCAGCAGTTTATCGGCCGGGATGAACACTGAAGCTTTCTTT.

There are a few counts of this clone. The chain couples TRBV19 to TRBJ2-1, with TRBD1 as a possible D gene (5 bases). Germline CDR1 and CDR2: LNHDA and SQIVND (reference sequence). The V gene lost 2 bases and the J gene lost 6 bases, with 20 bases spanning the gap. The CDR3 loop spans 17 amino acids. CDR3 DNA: TGTGCCAGTAGTATAAGGGTGGGGCCCTACGGCGGCAATGAGCAGTTCTTC. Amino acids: CASSIRVGPYGGNEQFF.

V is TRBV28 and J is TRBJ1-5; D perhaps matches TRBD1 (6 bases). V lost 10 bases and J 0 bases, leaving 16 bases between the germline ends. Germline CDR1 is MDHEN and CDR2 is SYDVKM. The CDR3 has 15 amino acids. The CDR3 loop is CATKDRNHSNQPQHF. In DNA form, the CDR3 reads TGTGCCACCAAGGACAGAAATCATAGCAATCAGCCCCAGCATTTT.

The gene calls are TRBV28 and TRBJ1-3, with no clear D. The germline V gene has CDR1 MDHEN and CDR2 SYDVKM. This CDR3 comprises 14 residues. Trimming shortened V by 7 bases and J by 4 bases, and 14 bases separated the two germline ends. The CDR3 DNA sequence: TGTGCCAGCAACTCCTGGAGCTTAGGAAACACCATATATTTT. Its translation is CASNSWSLGNTIYF.